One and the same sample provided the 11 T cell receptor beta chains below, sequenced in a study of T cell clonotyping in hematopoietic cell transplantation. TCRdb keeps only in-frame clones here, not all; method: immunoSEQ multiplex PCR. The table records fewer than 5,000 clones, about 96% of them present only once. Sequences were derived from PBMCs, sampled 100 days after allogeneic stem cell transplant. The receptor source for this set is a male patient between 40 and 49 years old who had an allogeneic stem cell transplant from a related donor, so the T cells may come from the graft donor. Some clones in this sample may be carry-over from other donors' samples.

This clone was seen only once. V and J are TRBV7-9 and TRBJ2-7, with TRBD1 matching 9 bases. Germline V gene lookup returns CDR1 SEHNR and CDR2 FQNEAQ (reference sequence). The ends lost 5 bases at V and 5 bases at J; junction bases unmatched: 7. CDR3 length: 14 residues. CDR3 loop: CASSPGTGKNEQYF. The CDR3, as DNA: TGTGCCAGCAGCCCAGGGACAGGGAAGAACGAGCAGTACTTC.

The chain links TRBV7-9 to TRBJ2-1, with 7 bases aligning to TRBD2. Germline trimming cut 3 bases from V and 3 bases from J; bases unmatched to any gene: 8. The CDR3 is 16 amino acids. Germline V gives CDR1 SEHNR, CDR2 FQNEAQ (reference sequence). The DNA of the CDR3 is TGTGCCAGCAGCTTCGGACTAGGCGGGTACTACAATGAGCAGTTCTTC. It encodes CASSFGLGGYYNEQFF.

As DNA, the CDR3 is TGTGCCAGCAGCCCCGGGACGGTTGTTGGCTACACCTTC. Translation: CASSPGTVVGYTF. V gene TRBV2 combines with J gene TRBJ1-2, with D possibly matching TRBD1 (5 bases). CDR3 length: 13 amino acids. Germline assignment: CDR1 SNHLY and CDR2 FYNNEI. Trimming cost V 6 bases and J 7 bases, with 15 bases left between them.

The DNA for the CDR3 is TGTGCCTGCGGGGGAGGGGCTTTGAATGAGCAGTTCTTC. Translated: CACGGGALNEQFF. The V call is TRBV30, the J call TRBJ2-1; TRBD2 aligns across 7 bases. The CDR3 length is 13 residues. The V and J ends lost 6 bases and 7 bases, in that order; junction bases with no gene match: 9. Germline CDR1 GTSNPN, CDR2 SVGIG (reference sequence).

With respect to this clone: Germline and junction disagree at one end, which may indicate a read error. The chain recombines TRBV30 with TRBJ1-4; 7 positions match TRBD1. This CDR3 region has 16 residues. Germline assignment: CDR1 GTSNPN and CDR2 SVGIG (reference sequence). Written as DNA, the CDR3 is TGTGCCTGGAGTGTAGGGACAGTTGCAACTAATGAAAAGCTGTTTTTT. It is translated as CAWSVGTVATNEKLFF.

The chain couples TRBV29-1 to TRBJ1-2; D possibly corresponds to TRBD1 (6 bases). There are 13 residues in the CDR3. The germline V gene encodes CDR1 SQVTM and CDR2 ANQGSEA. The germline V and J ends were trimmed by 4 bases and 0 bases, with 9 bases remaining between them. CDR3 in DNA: TGCAGCGTTGGACAGGTAGCTAACTATGGCTACACCTTC. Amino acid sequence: CSVGQVANYGYTF.

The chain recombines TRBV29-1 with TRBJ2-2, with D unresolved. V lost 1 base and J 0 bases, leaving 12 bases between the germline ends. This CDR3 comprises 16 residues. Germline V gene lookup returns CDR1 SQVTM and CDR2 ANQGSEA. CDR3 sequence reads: CSVEGVGASNTGELFF. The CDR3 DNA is TGCAGCGTTGAAGGGGTCGGTGCATCGAACACCGGGGAGCTGTTTTTT.

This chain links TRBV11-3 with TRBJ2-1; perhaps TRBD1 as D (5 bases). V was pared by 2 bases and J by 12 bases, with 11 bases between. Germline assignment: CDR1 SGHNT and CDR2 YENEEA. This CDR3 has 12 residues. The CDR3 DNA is TGTGCCAGCAGCTTAAAAAGGGGTTCGCAGTTCTTC. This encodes CASSLKRGSQFF.

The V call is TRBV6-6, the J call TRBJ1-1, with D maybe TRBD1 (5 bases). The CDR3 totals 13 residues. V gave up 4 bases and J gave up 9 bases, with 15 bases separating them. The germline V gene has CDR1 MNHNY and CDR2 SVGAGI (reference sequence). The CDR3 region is CASSWRADSQAFF. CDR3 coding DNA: TGTGCCAGCAGTTGGAGGGCCGACAGCCAAGCTTTCTTT.

CDR3 region: CASTQAQGPFYGYTF. In DNA, the CDR3 is TGTGCCAGCACCCAAGCACAGGGCCCCTTCTATGGCTACACCTTC. This chain joins TRBV5-8 and TRBJ1-2; D is perhaps TRBD1 (6 bases). The CDR3 spans 15 residues. Trimming removed 6 bases from V and 4 bases from J, with 19 bases in between. The germline CDR1 and CDR2 sequences are SGHTS and YDEGEE.

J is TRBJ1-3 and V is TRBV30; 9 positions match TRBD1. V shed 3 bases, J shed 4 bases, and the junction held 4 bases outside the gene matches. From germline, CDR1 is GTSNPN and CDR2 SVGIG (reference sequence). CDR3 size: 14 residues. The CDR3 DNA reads TGTGCCTGGAGCCCCGGGACAGGGGGAAACACCATATATTTT. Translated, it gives CAWSPGTGGNTIYF.